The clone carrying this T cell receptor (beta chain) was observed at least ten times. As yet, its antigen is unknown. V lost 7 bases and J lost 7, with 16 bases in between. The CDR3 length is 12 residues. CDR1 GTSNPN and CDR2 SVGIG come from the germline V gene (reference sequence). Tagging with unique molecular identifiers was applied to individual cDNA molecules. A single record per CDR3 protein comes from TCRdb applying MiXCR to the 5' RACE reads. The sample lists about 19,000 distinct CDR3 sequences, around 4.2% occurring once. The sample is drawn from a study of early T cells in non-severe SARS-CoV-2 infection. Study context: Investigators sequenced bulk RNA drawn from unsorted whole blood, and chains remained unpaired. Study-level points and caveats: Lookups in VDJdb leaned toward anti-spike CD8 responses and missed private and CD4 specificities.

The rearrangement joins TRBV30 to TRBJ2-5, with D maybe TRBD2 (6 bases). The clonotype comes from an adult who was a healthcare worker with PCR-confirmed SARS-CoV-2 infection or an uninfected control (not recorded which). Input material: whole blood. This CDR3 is CASSEGQVTQYF. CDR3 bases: TGTGCCTCCTCGGAGGGGCAGGTGACCCAGTACTTC.